This T cell receptor beta chain was captured by sequencing in a study of cytomegalovirus exposure and HLA in healthy donors. Study context: Earlier work reported 117 million unique TCR beta sequences from 180 million or so T cells. Overall study findings and caveats: A later analysis found most CMV-associated TCR beta chains apparently HLA-restricted.

CDR3 length equals 15 residues. CDR1 and CDR2 (germline): SEHNR, FQNEAQ (reference sequence). Remarks on this clone: Its antigen remains unidentified. A junction boundary mismatches the germline segment, possibly from a read error.

The study ran its PCR with 60 Vbeta and 13 Jbeta primers. The method was immunoSEQ multiplex PCR; TCRdb's version includes in-frame clones alone and lacks a portion of them. This sample has under 250,000 clones; 79% occur once, and the top ten carry under 4.5%. The sequence was obtained from a woman aged 30 to 39 in good health and CMV-seropositive. The specimen sequenced was PBMCs. The chain is built from TRBV7-9 and TRBJ2-5; perhaps TRBD2 as D (5 bases). CDR3 amino acids: CSSSPWSDFQETQYF. CDR3 DNA sequence: TGTTCCAGCAGCCCCTGGTCGGACTTCCAAGAGACCCAGTACTTC.